One and the same sample provided the 20 T cell receptor beta chains below, sequenced in a study of Graves' ophthalmopathy and Graves' hyperthyroidism. RNA served as the template for amplifying TCR beta CDR3 regions. After a first-round RT-PCR with HTBI primers, a second-round multiplex PCR was run. From the multiplex PCR reads, TCRdb called clonotypes with MiXCR, one entry per CDR3 protein. The sample has around 660,000 distinct CDR3 sequences, approximately 39% seen once. Material for sequencing was peripheral blood. These receptors originate from an adult man with Graves' ophthalmopathy.

V and J are TRBV20-1 and TRBJ1-6, with D hard to call. CDR1 is DFQATT, CDR2 SNEGSKA, per germline (reference sequence). The V end was cut by 4 bases, the J end by 5 bases, with 15 bases between. The CDR3 is 15 amino acids. CDR3 protein: CSATPSPADNSPLHF. DNA of the CDR3: TGCAGTGCTACTCCGAGCCCCGCGGATAATTCACCCCTCCACTTT.

The V and J genes are TRBV2 and TRBJ1-5; possibly TRBD1 for D (5 bases). The CDR3 is made up of 14 amino acids. Germline assignment: CDR1 SNHLY and CDR2 FYNNEI. Trimming shortened V by 2 bases and J by 11 bases, and 16 bases separated the two germline ends. The CDR3 DNA reads TGTGCCAGCAGTGAATCAGCGGGGACCAAGACCCAGCATTTT. Translated: CASSESAGTKTQHF.

In this sample, this clonotype turned up many times. This chain links TRBV7-2 with TRBJ1-2, with TRBD1 identical over 7 bases. CDR3 size: 14 residues. Germline CDR1 and CDR2: SGHTA and FQGNSA. Trimming at V came to 1 base and at J to 8 bases, leaving 7 bases not matched to a gene. The CDR3 DNA reads TGTGCCAGCAGCTTAGGCGACAGGGCTGGGGGCTACACCTTC. Encoded protein: CASSLGDRAGGYTF.

The chain has TRBV19 and TRBJ1-3; D might be TRBD1 (5 bases). CDR1 LNHDA and CDR2 SQIVND come from the germline V gene (reference sequence). The V end was cut by 7 bases, the J end by 7 bases, with 14 bases between. This CDR3 has 13 residues. CDR3 residues: CASTLGDGNTIYF. The CDR3 DNA sequence: TGTGCCAGTACCCTTGGGGACGGGAACACCATATATTTT.

The V gene is TRBV18, the J gene TRBJ2-5; D is uncertain. The CDR3 covers 15 residues. V lost 6 bases to trimming and J lost 4 bases, with 18 bases between them. CDR1 and CDR2 (germline): KGHSH, LQKENI. The CDR3 spells CASSSMGSAAETQYF. The DNA for the CDR3 is TGTGCCAGCTCCTCGATGGGGTCAGCCGCAGAGACCCAGTACTTC. Supplemented by reference TRBV18 and TRBJ2-5, the full variable domain reads NAGVMQNPRHLVRRRGQEARLRCSPMKGHSHVYWYRQLPEEGLKFMVYLQKENIIDESGMPKERFSAEFPKEGPSILRIQQVVRGDSAAYFCASSSMGSAAETQYFGPGTRLLVL.

The chain is built from TRBV30 and TRBJ2-2; D is undetermined. Between the trimmed V and J ends, which lost 0 bases and 3 bases, there was a span of 2 bases. The CDR3 covers 12 residues. Germline lookup yields CDR1 GTSNPN and CDR2 SVGIG (reference sequence). The CDR3 nucleotides read TGTGCCTGGAGTGTTTACACCGGGGAGCTGTTTTTT. It codes for CAWSVYTGELFF.

The sample holds many counts of this clonotype. This chain joins TRBV7-3 and TRBJ2-2; unclear D gene. V was trimmed by 5 bases and J by 1 base, leaving 5 bases between them. CDR1 SGHTA and CDR2 FQGTGA come from the germline V gene. The CDR3 consists of 13 residues. CDR3 region: CASSPENTGELFF. In DNA, the CDR3 is TGTGCCAGCAGCCCAGAGAACACCGGGGAGCTGTTTTTT.

The rearrangement links TRBV29-1 to TRBJ2-6; 9 bases are a match to TRBD1. CDR1 is SQVTM and CDR2 is ANQGSEA in the germline V gene. Trimming removed 4 bases from V and 4 bases from J; junction bases left unmatched: 11. The CDR3 covers 17 residues. The CDR3 region is CSVVVRDRESGANVLTF. CDR3 in DNA: TGCAGCGTTGTTGTGCGGGACAGGGAGTCGGGGGCCAACGTCCTGACTTTC.

This clonotype was seen at least ten times. V usage is TRBV19 and J usage is TRBJ1-3; TRBD1 is a possible D gene (6 bases). This CDR3 contains 16 residues. Trimming removed 4 bases from V and 0 bases from J, with 13 bases in between. CDR1 LNHDA and CDR2 SQIVND come from the germline V gene (reference sequence). CDR3 in DNA: TGTGCCAGTAGTAGACTCGGACAGTCCTCTGGAAACACCATATATTTT. Its protein is CASSRLGQSSGNTIYF.

The genes are TRBV7-2 and TRBJ1-1, with no clear D. Per germline, CDR1 SGHTA and CDR2 FQGNSA. V shed 1 base and J shed 7 bases, with 13 bases lying between them. The CDR3 length is 14 residues. The CDR3 nucleotides read TGTGCCAGCAGCTTAGGTTCGGAGGTTAATGAAGCTTTCTTT. Protein: CASSLGSEVNEAFF.

This clonotype occurred a few times. Mismatch with germline at one junction end may stem from a read error. V and J are TRBV10-3 and TRBJ2-7, with TRBD1 as a possible D gene (6 bases). Germline V CDR1 and CDR2: ENHRY, SYGVKD. The CDR3 extends over 15 amino acids. CDR3: CASSSRFAGVVEQYF. CDR3 coding DNA: TGTGCCAGCAGTAGCCGTTTCGCAGGGGTCGTCGAGCAGTACTTC.

This clonotype was seen a few times. The chain has TRBV12-3 or TRBV12-4 and TRBJ2-5; tentatively, D is TRBD2 (6 bases). CDR3 length: 15 amino acids. The ends were cut back, 5 bases at V and 1 base at J, with 14 bases in the middle. This CDR3 is CASSLSGVPQETQYF. CDR3 coding DNA: TGTGCCAGCAGTCTTTCGGGGGTCCCCCAAGAGACCCAGTACTTC.

This clonotype was counted ten times or more. V gene TRBV7-8 combines with J gene TRBJ1-5; D possibly corresponds to TRBD1 (6 bases). Germline V CDR1 and CDR2: SGHVS, FQNEAQ. There are 13 residues in the CDR3. V lost 5 bases, J lost 6 bases, and 11 bases lay in between. In DNA, the CDR3 is TGTGCCAGCAGCCTACAGGGAGGTCAGCCCCAGCATTTT. Its protein product is CASSLQGGQPQHF.

On this clonotype itself: At one boundary the junction diverges from the germline segment, which might be a read error. The chain couples TRBV11-2 to TRBJ1-4; 9 nucleotides match TRBD1. CDR1 is SGHAT, CDR2 FQNNGV, per germline. The CDR3 contains 15 residues. CDR3 sequence reads: CASSMVTGGGEKLLF. The CDR3 DNA sequence: TGTGCCAGCAGCATGGTGACAGGGGGGGGTGAAAAACTGCTTTTT.

This clonotype has a count of ten or more. This chain connects TRBV9 to TRBJ2-2; TRBD2 matches 9 bases. Germline CDR1 is SGDLS and CDR2 is YYNGEE. There are 16 residues in the CDR3. Trimming cost V 4 bases and J 3 bases; bases outside gene matches: 7. The CDR3 bases are TGTGCCAGCAGCCCCTCCGCGGGAGGGGACACCGGGGAGCTGTTTTTT. Its protein product is CASSPSAGGDTGELFF. Full variable domain (rest looked up from reference TRBV9 and TRBJ2-2): DSGVTQTPKHLITATGQRVTLRCSPRSGDLSVYWYQQSLDQGLQFLIQYYNGEERAKGNILERFSAQQFPDLHSELNLSSLELGDSALYFCASSPSAGGDTGELFFGEGSRLTVL.

With regard to this clonotype: At one end, the junction sequence differs from germline, possibly due to a read error. This sequence joins TRBV7-7 and TRBJ2-5, with 8 bases lining up with TRBD1. The CDR3 sequence is 15 residues long. Germline V gives CDR1 SSHAT, CDR2 FNYEAQ (reference sequence). The CDR3, as DNA: TGTGCTAGCAGCGAACAGGGGGTATGGGCAGAGACCCAGTACTTC. Encoded protein: CASSEQGVWAETQYF.

CDR3 sequence: CAVGGRDGYTF. The DNA of the CDR3 is TGTGCCGTCGGGGGGCGGGATGGCTACACCTTC. The genes are TRBV2 and TRBJ1-2; TRBD1 might be the D (6 bases). Germline CDR1 is SNHLY and CDR2 is FYNNEI. V lost 11 bases, J lost 6 bases, and 13 bases lay in between. The CDR3 is 11 amino acids.

This clonotype was picked up one time. A much larger clonotype is one base distant, so this may be a read error. The chain employs TRBV20-1 and TRBJ2-7, with D perhaps TRBD2 (6 bases). The CDR3 loop spans 15 amino acids. CDR1 is DFQATT, CDR2 SNEGSKA, per germline (reference sequence). V dropped 2 bases and J dropped 3 bases, with 17 bases sitting between them. CDR3 amino acids: CSARPGESVFYEQYF. CDR3 nucleotides: TGCAGTGCTAGACCGGGGGAAAGCGTTTTCTACGAGCAGTACTTC.

In regard to this clonotype: The DNA is omitted, as the CDR3 cannot be located on it reliably, and the CDR3 follows TCRdb's listing. The rearrangement links TRBV7-2 to TRBJ1-3; the table's D call, TRBD1, was not checked against the DNA. The CDR3 length is 22 residues, termini included. The germline gives CDR1 SGHTA, CDR2 FQGNSA. CDR3 loop: CASSFYICSTRAPGVGGNTIYF.

Ten or more counts support this clonotype. The genes are TRBV19 and TRBJ2-2; D gene uncertain. There are 16 residues in the CDR3. V dropped 3 bases and J dropped 0 bases, with 11 bases sitting between them. The germline V gene has CDR1 LNHDA and CDR2 SQIVND (reference sequence). CDR3 in DNA: TGTGCCAGTAGTATGGGCGACACGCCGAACACCGGGGAGCTGTTTTTT. This encodes CASSMGDTPNTGELFF.